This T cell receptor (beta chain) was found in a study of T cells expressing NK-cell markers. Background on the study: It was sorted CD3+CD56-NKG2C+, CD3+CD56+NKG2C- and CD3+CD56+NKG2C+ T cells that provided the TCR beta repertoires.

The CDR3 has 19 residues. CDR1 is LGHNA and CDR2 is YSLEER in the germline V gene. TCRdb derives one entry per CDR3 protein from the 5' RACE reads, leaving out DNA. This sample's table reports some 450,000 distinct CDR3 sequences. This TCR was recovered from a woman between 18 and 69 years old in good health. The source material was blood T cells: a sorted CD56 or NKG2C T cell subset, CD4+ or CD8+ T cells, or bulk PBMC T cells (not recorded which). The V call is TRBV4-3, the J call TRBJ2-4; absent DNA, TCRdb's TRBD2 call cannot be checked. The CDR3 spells CASSPGLAGDGGTKNIQYF.